The 31 T cell receptor beta chains below come from one sample, sequenced in a study of cytomegalovirus exposure and HLA in healthy donors. 13 Jbeta primers and 60 Vbeta primers were used for the PCR. Profiling relied on immunoSEQ multiplex PCR, and the TCRdb table lists in-frame clones only, not all of them. This sample carries over 150,000 clones, 74% of them seen once, and the ten largest clones take 2% to 2.5%. Input material: PBMCs. The receptors derive from a man aged 30-40 years in good health and CMV-seronegative.

This chain connects TRBV19 to TRBJ2-3; maybe TRBD1 (5 bases). From germline, CDR1 is LNHDA and CDR2 SQIVND (reference sequence). Trimming shortened V by 4 bases and J by 2 bases, and 22 bases separated the two germline ends. The CDR3 spans 18 residues. Here the CDR3 reads CASSTGAWQRGSTDTQYF. CDR3 DNA: TGTGCCAGTAGTACTGGGGCGTGGCAAAGGGGTTCCACAGATACGCAGTATTTT. The variable domain in full, with the rest retrieved from reference TRBV19 and TRBJ2-3, is DGGITQSPKYLFRKEGQNVTLSCEQNLNHDAMYWYRQDPGQGLRLIYYSQIVNDFQKGDIAEGYSVSREKKESFPLTVTSAQKNPTAFYLCASSTGAWQRGSTDTQYFGPGTRLTVL.

As for this clone: Other DNA sequences from this sample encode an identical CDR3 as well. This sequence joins TRBV5-1 and TRBJ1-1, with TRBD1 as a possible D gene (5 bases). CDR3 size: 13 residues. Germline values: CDR1 SGHRS, CDR2 YFSETQ. Trimming shortened V by 2 bases and J by 5 bases, and 10 bases separated the two germline ends. CDR3 nucleotide sequence: TGCGCCAGCAGCTTTCAGGGAGGAACTGAAGCTTTCTTT. This encodes CASSFQGGTEAFF.

The V and J genes are TRBV28 and TRBJ1-2; 7 bases align to TRBD1. V gave up 6 bases and J gave up 2 bases; unmatched junction bases: 6. The V gene's germline CDR1 is MDHEN and CDR2 SYDVKM. This CDR3 contains 14 residues. The CDR3 here is CASSPIQGNYGYTF. In DNA, the CDR3 is TGTGCCAGCAGCCCTATACAGGGGAACTATGGCTACACCTTC.

This sequence joins TRBV27 and TRBJ2-7, with TRBD1 identical over 8 bases. V shed 0 bases, J shed 5 bases, and the junction held 6 bases outside the gene matches. The CDR3 length is 15 residues. Germline V lookup: CDR1 MNHEY, CDR2 SMNVEV (reference sequence). The CDR3 here is CASSLSRTGLNEQYF. The DNA of the CDR3 is TGTGCCAGCAGTTTATCGAGGACAGGGCTCAACGAGCAGTACTTC.

The chain has TRBV25-1 and TRBJ2-7, with TRBD1 matching 9 bases. The junction had 3 bases not matched to a gene; V was cut back by 3 bases and J by 0 bases. The CDR3 is 15 residues long. Germline V gives CDR1 MGHDK, CDR2 SYGVNS. CDR3 protein: CASSEDRGISYEQYF. CDR3 bases: TGTGCCAGCAGTGAGGACAGGGGAATCTCCTACGAGCAGTACTTC.

The gene calls are TRBV14 and TRBJ2-5; D might be TRBD2 (6 bases). Deletions cut 0 bases from V and 12 bases from J, with 14 bases between. Germline lookup yields CDR1 SGHDN and CDR2 FVKESK. CDR3 size: 13 residues. The CDR3 sequence is CASSQDRLAVEYF. CDR3 nucleotide sequence: TGTGCCAGCAGCCAAGATCGATTAGCGGTCGAGTACTTC.

This clone came up once. This chain connects TRBV6-1 to TRBJ1-2; 7 bases are a match to TRBD1. V shed 4 bases and J 8 bases; nucleotides not matched to a gene: 7. This CDR3 is 13 amino acids long. CDR1 is MNHNS, CDR2 SASEGT, per germline. The CDR3 spells CASSGQGNLGYTF. The CDR3 nucleotides are TGTGCCAGCAGTGGACAGGGAAACTTGGGCTACACCTTC.

CDR3 loop: CASARGEGYEQYF. The CDR3 DNA sequence: TGTGCCTCTGCGAGGGGGGAGGGATACGAGCAGTACTTC. The chain has TRBV30 and TRBJ2-7; D may be TRBD2 (7 bases). Germline values: CDR1 GTSNPN, CDR2 SVGIG (reference sequence). Trimming left V 7 bases short and J 4 bases short, with 17 bases between. This CDR3 has 13 amino acids.

Regarding this clone: One end of the junction varies from germline; a read error may be responsible. V is TRBV27 and J is TRBJ1-2; 8 bases are shared with TRBD1. The CDR3 length is 16 residues. The germline V gene has CDR1 MNHEY and CDR2 SMNVEV (reference sequence). In nucleotides, the CDR3 is TGTGCCAGCAGTTTCCTGGACAGGGTCGATTCCTATGGCTACCCCTTC. Protein sequence: CASSFLDRVDSYGYPF.

The genes are TRBV4-3 and TRBJ2-1; D ambiguous. Trimming removed 4 bases from V and 0 bases from J, with 7 bases in between. Germline loops: CDR1 LGHNA, CDR2 YSLEER. There are 14 residues in the CDR3. CDR3 bases: TGCGCCAGCAGCCCGACTTCCTCCTACAATGAGCAGTTCTTC. This encodes CASSPTSSYNEQFF.

The chain carries TRBV6-6 and TRBJ2-5, with no clear D. V lost 6 bases to trimming and J lost 0 bases, with 17 bases between them. This CDR3 region has 16 residues. Germline V gene data show CDR1 as MNHNY and CDR2 as SVGAGI (reference sequence). CDR3 protein: CASSTRPSRYQETQYF. CDR3 sequence (DNA): TGTGCCAGCAGCACAAGGCCCTCGAGGTACCAAGAGACCCAGTACTTC.

The J gene is TRBJ1-4, the V gene TRBV29-1; the D is unclear. This CDR3 comprises 12 residues. Germline-derived CDR1 and CDR2 are SQVTM and ANQGSEA. Trimming pared 3 bases from V and 6 bases from J, leaving 8 bases between. The CDR3 DNA is TGCAGCGTTGAGTCAGGATATGAAAAACTGTTTTTT. Its protein product is CSVESGYEKLFF.

A word on this clone: The junction does not match germline at one end; this may be a read error. The J gene is TRBJ1-6, the V gene TRBV30; D might be TRBD1 (6 bases). The CDR3 length is 13 residues. Per the germline V gene, CDR1 is GTSNPN and CDR2 is SVGIG (reference sequence). CDR3 DNA sequence: TGTGCCTGGAGTGAGACAGGCAATTCACCCCTCAACTTT. This translates into CAWSETGNSPLNF.

The chain recombines TRBV18 with TRBJ2-5, with 9 bases matching TRBD1. The CDR3 runs 16 residues. The ends lost 4 bases at V and 5 bases at J; junction bases unmatched: 11. Germline V gene lookup returns CDR1 KGHSH and CDR2 LQKENI. This chain's CDR3 is CASSRGPGQGLETQYF. The CDR3 DNA sequence: TGTGCCAGCTCACGCGGTCCGGGACAGGGCTTGGAGACCCAGTACTTC.

Turning to this clone: The junction departs from germline at one end; a sequencing error may be responsible. This rearrangement joins TRBV15 to TRBJ2-6; D may be TRBD1 (5 bases). The length of the CDR3 is 15 residues. CDR1 and CDR2 (germline): LNHNV, YYDKDF (reference sequence). The CDR3 nucleotides are TGTGCCACCAGCACCCCTATTACTGGGGCCGACGTCCTGACTTTC. Protein: CATSTPITGADVLTF.

This chain links TRBV6-5 with TRBJ2-2; tentatively, D is TRBD2 (5 bases). The CDR3 totals 14 residues. Germline loops: CDR1 MNHEY, CDR2 SVGAGI. V was pared by 1 base and J by 4 bases, with 7 bases between. Here the CDR3 DNA reads TGTGCCAGCAGTTACTTACGGGGCACCGGGGAGCTGTTTTTT. Protein product: CASSYLRGTGELFF.

V is TRBV28 and J is TRBJ2-1; 9 nucleotides match TRBD2. The CDR3 is 14 residues long. V shed 2 bases and J 6 bases; nucleotides not matched to a gene: 2. Germline CDR1 MDHEN, CDR2 SYDVKM. The CDR3: CASSLGGGANEQFF. CDR3 DNA: TGTGCCAGCAGTTTAGGCGGGGGGGCCAATGAGCAGTTCTTC.

Of note for this clone: At one end, the junction sequence differs from germline, possibly due to a read error. The V call is TRBV27, the J call TRBJ1-2; D remains unclear. This CDR3 is 13 amino acids long. Germline V gene data show CDR1 as MNHEY and CDR2 as SMNVEV (reference sequence). CDR3 protein: CASSLSVNYGYPF. DNA of the CDR3: TGTGCCAGCAGTCTGTCGGTTAACTATGGCTACCCCTTC.

The chain couples TRBV7-2 to TRBJ1-1; 8 bases line up with TRBD1. After removal of 4 bases from V and 5 bases from J, the junction contained 9 bases not matched to a gene. CDR3 length: 15 residues. CDR1 is SGHTA and CDR2 is FQGNSA in the germline V gene. The CDR3 DNA sequence: TGTGCCAGCAGCTCCGGACAGGGAGGTGGGACTGAAGCTTTCTTT. Translating gives CASSSGQGGGTEAFF.

The rearrangement joins TRBV11-1 to TRBJ2-5; TRBD1 aligns across 9 bases. This CDR3 has 12 amino acids. V lost 4 bases and J lost 11; bases outside the gene matches: 5. Germline assignment: CDR1 SGHAT and CDR2 FQDESV (reference sequence). The DNA of the CDR3 is TGTGCCAGCAGCTCGCGGACAGGGGTGCAGTACTTC. This codes for CASSSRTGVQYF.

The chain employs TRBV7-8 and TRBJ2-2; TRBD2 is a possible D gene (6 bases). Germline V gene sequence: CDR1 SGHVS, CDR2 FQNEAQ. CDR3 length equals 17 residues. Trimming took 5 bases from V and 6 from J, leaving 22 bases between them. CDR3 residues: CASSLRTTLWSPGELFF. CDR3 DNA sequence: TGTGCCAGCAGCCTCCGGACTACCCTCTGGTCTCCCGGGGAGCTGTTTTTT.

The rearrangement links TRBV27 to TRBJ1-1; D is unclear. CDR3 length: 12 residues. The V gene lost 4 bases and the J gene lost 2 bases, with 5 bases spanning the gap. The germline gives CDR1 MNHEY, CDR2 SMNVEV (reference sequence). As DNA, the CDR3 is TGTGCCAGCAGTTCTTCCAACACTGAAGCTTTCTTT. It codes for CASSSSNTEAFF.

The chain is built from TRBV10-3 and TRBJ1-1; D is uncertain. V shed 7 bases and J shed 1 base, with 10 bases lying between them. The CDR3 length is 13 residues. Germline V gives CDR1 ENHRY, CDR2 SYGVKD. Written as DNA, the CDR3 is TGTGCCATCACCACTCAAACGAACACTGAAGCTTTCTTT. Protein sequence: CAITTQTNTEAFF.

The chain links TRBV7-8 to TRBJ1-1, with a possible D match to TRBD1 (5 bases). The CDR3 spans 16 residues. Germline-derived CDR1 and CDR2 are SGHVS and FQNEAQ. Trimming stripped 5 bases from V and 6 bases from J, with 22 bases between. CDR3 DNA: TGTGCCAGCAGCCGGACCCAGCAGGGTGTCGCGGCTGAAGCTTTCTTT. Protein product: CASSRTQQGVAAEAFF.

The chain employs TRBV29-1 and TRBJ2-1; D is perhaps TRBD2 (5 bases). The CDR3 spans 13 residues. Trimming cost V 6 bases and J 3 bases, with 12 bases left between them. Germline V gives CDR1 SQVTM, CDR2 ANQGSEA. The CDR3 spells CSVRRRGYNEQFF. As DNA, the CDR3 is TGCAGCGTCAGAAGACGGGGCTACAATGAGCAGTTCTTC.

The gene calls are TRBV14 and TRBJ2-1, with TRBD2 matching 8 bases. This CDR3 is built from 15 residues. V gave up 5 bases and J gave up 6 bases; unmatched junction bases: 9. The germline gives CDR1 SGHDN, CDR2 FVKESK. This CDR3 reads CASSGRTGGTNEQFF. CDR3 bases: TGTGCCAGCAGCGGACGCACGGGGGGGACCAATGAGCAGTTCTTC.

CDR3 in DNA: TGTGCCAGCAGCCCTACCGGGACAGGGCTGAACGAGCAGTACTTC. It translates to CASSPTGTGLNEQYF. The chain joins TRBV7-6 to TRBJ2-7; TRBD1 aligns across 9 bases. CDR3 size: 15 residues. Germline values: CDR1 SGHVS, CDR2 FNYEAQ. Trimming at V came to 5 bases and at J to 5 bases, leaving 10 bases not matched to a gene.

The V gene is TRBV14, the J gene TRBJ1-1; D is perhaps TRBD1 (5 bases). Germline V gene lookup returns CDR1 SGHDN and CDR2 FVKESK. The CDR3 has 15 amino acids. The V end was cut by 0 bases, the J end by 5 bases, with 13 bases between. The CDR3 sequence: CASSQERGWETEAFF. CDR3 nucleotide sequence: TGTGCCAGCAGCCAAGAGCGGGGGTGGGAGACTGAAGCTTTCTTT.

This clone was seen a few times. The rearrangement joins TRBV7-2 to TRBJ1-1; 7 bases map to TRBD1. CDR1 is SGHTA, CDR2 FQGNSA, per germline. The J segment lost 6 bases and the V segment lost 3 bases, leaving 4 bases of the junction unmatched. The CDR3 is 13 amino acids. The CDR3 nucleotides read TGTGCCAGCAGCTTGGACAGGTTATCTGAAGCTTTCTTT. This gives the protein CASSLDRLSEAFF.

The chain carries TRBV13 and TRBJ2-7, with TRBD1 identical over 10 bases. Germline-derived CDR1 and CDR2 are PRHDT and FYEKMQ (reference sequence). With V trimmed by 5 bases and J by 3 bases, 7 bases remained unmatched. This CDR3 comprises 15 residues. The CDR3 reads CASSPPGTGDYEQYF. The CDR3 DNA is TGTGCCAGCAGCCCACCCGGGACAGGGGACTACGAGCAGTACTTC. Drawing the rest from reference TRBV13 and TRBJ2-7, the complete variable domain is AAGVIQSPRHLIKEKRETATLKCYPIPRHDTVYWYQQGPGQDPQFLISFYEKMQSDKGSIPDRFSAQQFSDYHSELNMSSLELGDSALYFCASSPPGTGDYEQYFGPGTRLTVT.

This clone was seen more than once but under ten times. The chain has TRBV2 and TRBJ1-3; D not certain. This CDR3 has 13 amino acids. CDR1 and CDR2 from the germline V gene are SNHLY and FYNNEI. The V end was cut by 6 bases, the J end by 1 base, with 7 bases between. CDR3 region: CASSLASGNTIYF. The CDR3 DNA reads as TGTGCCAGCAGCTTGGCTTCTGGAAACACCATATATTTT.